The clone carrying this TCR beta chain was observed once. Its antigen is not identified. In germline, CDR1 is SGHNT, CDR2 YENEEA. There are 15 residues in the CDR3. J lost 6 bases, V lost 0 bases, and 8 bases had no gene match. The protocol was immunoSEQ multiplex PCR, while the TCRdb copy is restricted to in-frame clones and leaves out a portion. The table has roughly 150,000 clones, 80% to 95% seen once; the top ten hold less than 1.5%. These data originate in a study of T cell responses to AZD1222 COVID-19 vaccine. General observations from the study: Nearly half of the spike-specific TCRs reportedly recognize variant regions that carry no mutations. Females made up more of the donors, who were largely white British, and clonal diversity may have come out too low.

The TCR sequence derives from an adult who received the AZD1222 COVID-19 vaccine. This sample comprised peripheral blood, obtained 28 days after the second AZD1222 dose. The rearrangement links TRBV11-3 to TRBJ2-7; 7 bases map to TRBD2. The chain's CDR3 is CASSLDLGGGGEQYF. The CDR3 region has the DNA TGTGCCAGCAGCTTAGATCTTGGCGGGGGAGGCGAGCAGTACTTC.